This T cell receptor (beta chain) stems from a study of shared clonotypes between healthy human individuals. Assay: immunoSEQ multiplex PCR; the TCRdb copy retains only in-frame clones and omits some. Of millions of clones in the sample, approximately 95% are singletons; the top ten hold 1.1%. CD45RO-negative, CCR7-positively selected cells formed the naive CD8 fraction, excluding terminally differentiated effector memory CD45RA+ cells. The CDR3 consists of 14 residues. Germline V gene lookup returns CDR1 SEHNR and CDR2 FQNEAQ (reference sequence). Trimming removed 4 bases from V and 4 bases from J, with 13 bases in between. Remarks on this clone: This CDR3 is also generated by other DNA sequences in the sample.

The receptor was derived from a man younger than 35 in good health. The sample taken for sequencing was naive CD8+ T cells sorted from blood. The rearrangement joins TRBV7-9 to TRBJ1-2; a weak D match, TRBD1 (6 bases). CDR3: CASSSEDRFYGYTF. CDR3 DNA: TGTGCCAGCAGCTCCGAAGACAGGTTCTATGGCTACACCTTC.